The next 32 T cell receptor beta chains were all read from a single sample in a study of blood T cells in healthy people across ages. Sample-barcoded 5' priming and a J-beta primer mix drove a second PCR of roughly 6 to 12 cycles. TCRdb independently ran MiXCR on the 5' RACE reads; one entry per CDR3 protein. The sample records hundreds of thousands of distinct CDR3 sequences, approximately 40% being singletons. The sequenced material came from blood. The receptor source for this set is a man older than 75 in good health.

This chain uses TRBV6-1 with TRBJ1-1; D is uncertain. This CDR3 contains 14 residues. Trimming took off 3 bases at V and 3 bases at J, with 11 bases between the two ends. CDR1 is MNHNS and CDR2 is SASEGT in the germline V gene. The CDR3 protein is CASSDSRTYTEAFF. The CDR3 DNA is TGTGCCAGCAGTGATAGCAGGACCTACACTGAAGCTTTCTTT.

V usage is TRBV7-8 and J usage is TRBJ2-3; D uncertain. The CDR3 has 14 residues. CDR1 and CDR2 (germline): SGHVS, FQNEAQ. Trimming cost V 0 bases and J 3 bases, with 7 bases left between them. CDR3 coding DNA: TGTGCCAGCAGCTTAGCAATCGTGACAGATACGCAGTATTTT. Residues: CASSLAIVTDTQYF.

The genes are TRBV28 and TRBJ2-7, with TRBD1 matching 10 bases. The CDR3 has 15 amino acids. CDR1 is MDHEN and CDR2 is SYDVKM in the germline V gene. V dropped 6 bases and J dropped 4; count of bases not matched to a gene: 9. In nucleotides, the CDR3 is TGTGCCAGCAGCCCCCAACGGGACAGGGGTTACGAGCAGTACTTC. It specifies CASSPQRDRGYEQYF.

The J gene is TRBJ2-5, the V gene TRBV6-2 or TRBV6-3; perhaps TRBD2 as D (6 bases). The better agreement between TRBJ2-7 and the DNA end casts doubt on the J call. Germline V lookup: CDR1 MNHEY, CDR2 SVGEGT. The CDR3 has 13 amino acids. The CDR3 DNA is TGTGCCAGCGGTAGGGACTCAGACTACGAGCAGTACTTC. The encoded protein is CASGRDSDYEQYF.

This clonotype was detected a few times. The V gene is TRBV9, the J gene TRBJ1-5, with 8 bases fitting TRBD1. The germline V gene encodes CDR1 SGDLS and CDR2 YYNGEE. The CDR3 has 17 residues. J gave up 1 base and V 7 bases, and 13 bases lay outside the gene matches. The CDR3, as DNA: TGTGCCAGCGCGGCAACAGGGGGGTCTGTAAGCAATCAGCCCCAGCATTTT. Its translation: CASAATGGSVSNQPQHF.

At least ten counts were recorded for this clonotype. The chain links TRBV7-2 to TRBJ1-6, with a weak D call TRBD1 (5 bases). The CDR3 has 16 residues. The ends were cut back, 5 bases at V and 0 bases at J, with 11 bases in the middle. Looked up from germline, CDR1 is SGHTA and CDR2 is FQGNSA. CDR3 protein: CASSARQGSYNSPLHF. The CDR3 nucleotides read TGTGCCAGCAGCGCCCGGCAGGGCTCCTATAATTCACCCCTCCACTTT.

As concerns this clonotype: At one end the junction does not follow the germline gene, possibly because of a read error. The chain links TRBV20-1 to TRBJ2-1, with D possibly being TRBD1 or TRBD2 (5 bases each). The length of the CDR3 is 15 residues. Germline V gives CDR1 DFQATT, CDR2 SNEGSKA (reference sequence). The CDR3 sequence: CSAPRPGSSSNEQFF. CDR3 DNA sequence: TGCAGTGCTCCAAGACCAGGGAGCTCCTCCAATGAGCAGTTCTTC.

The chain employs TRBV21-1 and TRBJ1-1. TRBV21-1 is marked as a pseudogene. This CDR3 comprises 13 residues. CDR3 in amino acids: CASSKAVRGFPFF. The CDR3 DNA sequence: TGTGCCAGCAGCAAAGCGGTTCGAGGATTTCCTTTCTTT.

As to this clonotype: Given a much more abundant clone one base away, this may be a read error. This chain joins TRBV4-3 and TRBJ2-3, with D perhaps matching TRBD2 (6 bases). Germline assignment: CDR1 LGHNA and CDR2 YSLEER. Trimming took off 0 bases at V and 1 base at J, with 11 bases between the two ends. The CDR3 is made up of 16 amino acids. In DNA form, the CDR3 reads TGCGCCAGCAGCCAAGAAGCGACTAGGGGCACAGATACGCAGTATTTT. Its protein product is CASSQEATRGTDTQYF.

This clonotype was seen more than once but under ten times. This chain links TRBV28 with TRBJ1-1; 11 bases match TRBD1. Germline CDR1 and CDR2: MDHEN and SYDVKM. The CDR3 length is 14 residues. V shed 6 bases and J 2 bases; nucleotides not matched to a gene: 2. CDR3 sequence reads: CASRGTGGNTEAFF. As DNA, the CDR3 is TGTGCCAGCAGAGGGACAGGGGGAAACACTGAAGCTTTCTTT.

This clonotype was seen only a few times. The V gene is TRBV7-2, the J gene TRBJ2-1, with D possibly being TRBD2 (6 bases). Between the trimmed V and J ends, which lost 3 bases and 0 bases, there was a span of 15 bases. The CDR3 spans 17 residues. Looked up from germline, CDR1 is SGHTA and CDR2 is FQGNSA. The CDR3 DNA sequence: TGTGCCAGCAGCTTGACGCTAGCGCTAAGCTCCTACAATGAGCAGTTCTTC. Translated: CASSLTLALSSYNEQFF.

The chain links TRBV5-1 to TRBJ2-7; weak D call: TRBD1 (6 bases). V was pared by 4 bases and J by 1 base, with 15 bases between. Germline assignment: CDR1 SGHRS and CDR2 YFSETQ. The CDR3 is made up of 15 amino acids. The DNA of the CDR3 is TGCGCCAGCAGCGCGGACAGCAGCAGTTCCTACGAGCAGTACTTC. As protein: CASSADSSSSYEQYF.

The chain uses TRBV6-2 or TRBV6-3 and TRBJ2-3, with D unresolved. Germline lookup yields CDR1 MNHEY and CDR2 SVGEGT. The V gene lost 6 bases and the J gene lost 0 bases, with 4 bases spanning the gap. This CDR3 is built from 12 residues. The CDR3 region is CASSDSTDTQYF. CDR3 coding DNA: TGTGCCAGCAGCGACAGCACAGATACGCAGTATTTT.

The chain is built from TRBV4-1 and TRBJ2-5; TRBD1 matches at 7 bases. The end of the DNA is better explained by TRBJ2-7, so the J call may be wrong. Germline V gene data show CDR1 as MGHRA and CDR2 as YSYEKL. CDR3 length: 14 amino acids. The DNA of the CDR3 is TGCGCCAGCAGCCAAGTCGGGACAGCTTACGAGCAGTACTTC. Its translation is CASSQVGTAYEQYF.

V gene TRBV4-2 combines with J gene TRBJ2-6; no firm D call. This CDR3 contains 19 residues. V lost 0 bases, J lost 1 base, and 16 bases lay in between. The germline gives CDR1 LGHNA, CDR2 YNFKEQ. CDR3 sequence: CASSQDLLVLLSGANVLTF. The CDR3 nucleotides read TGTGCCAGCAGCCAAGATCTCCTAGTTTTACTTTCTGGGGCCAACGTCCTGACTTTC.

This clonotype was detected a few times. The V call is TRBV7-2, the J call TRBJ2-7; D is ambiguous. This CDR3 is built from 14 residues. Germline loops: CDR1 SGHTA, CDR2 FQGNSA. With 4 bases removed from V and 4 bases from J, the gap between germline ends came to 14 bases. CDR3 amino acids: CASSSRRAEYEQYF. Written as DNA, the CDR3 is TGTGCCAGCAGCTCCCGTAGGGCCGAGTACGAGCAGTACTTC.

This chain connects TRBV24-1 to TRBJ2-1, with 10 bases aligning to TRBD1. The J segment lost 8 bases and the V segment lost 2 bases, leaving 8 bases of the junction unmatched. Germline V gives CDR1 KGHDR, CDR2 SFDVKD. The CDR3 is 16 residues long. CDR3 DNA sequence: TGTGCCACCAGTGATTCGGGACAGGGGTTGGTTGATGAGCAGTTCTTC. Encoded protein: CATSDSGQGLVDEQFF.

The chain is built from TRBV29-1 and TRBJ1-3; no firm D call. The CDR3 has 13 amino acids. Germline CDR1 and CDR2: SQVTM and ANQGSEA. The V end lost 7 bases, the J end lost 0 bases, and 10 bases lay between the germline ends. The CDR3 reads CSASQSSGNTIYF. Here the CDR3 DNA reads TGCAGCGCGTCCCAGAGCTCTGGAAACACCATATATTTT.

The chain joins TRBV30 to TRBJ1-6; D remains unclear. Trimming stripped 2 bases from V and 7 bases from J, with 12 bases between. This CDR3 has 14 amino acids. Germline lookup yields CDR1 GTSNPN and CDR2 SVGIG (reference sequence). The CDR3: CAWSTRTGNSPLHF. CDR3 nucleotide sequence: TGTGCCTGGAGTACTAGGACGGGGAATTCACCCCTCCACTTT.

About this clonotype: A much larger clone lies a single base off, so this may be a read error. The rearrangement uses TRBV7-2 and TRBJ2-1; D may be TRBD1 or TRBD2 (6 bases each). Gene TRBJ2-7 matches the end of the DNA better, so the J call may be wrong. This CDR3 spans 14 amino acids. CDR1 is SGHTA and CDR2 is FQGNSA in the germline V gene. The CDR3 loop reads CASSSLGGYNEQYF. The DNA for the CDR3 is TGTGCCAGCAGCTCCCTGGGGGGCTACAATGAGCAGTACTTC.

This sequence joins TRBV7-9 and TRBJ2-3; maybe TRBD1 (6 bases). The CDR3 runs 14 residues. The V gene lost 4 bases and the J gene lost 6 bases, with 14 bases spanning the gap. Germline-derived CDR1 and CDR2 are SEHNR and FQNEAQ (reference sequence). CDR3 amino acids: CASSSGTPGDTQYF. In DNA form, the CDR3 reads TGTGCCAGCAGCTCCGGGACACCTGGGGATACGCAGTATTTT.

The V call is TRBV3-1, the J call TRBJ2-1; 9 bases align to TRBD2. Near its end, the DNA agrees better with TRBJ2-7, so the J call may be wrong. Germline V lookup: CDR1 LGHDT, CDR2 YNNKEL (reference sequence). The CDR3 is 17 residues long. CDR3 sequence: CASSQDRSGGIYNEQYF. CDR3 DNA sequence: TGTGCCAGCAGCCAAGATCGAAGCGGGGGGATCTACAATGAGCAGTACTTC.

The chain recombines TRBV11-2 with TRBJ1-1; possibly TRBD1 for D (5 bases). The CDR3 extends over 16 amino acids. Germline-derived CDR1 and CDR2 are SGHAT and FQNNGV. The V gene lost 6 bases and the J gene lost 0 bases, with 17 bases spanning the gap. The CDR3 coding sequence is TGTGCCAGCAGTTATGACCCGGGACGTTTGAACACTGAAGCTTTCTTT. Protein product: CASSYDPGRLNTEAFF.

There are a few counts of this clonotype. The CDR3 here is CASSLAGPPVYF. The CDR3 DNA follows: TGTGCCAGCAGCTTGGCGGGACCTCCTGTGTATTTT. The chain couples TRBV5-6 to TRBJ2-3; D possibly matches TRBD1 or TRBD2 (5 bases each). The CDR3 sequence is 12 residues long. With 0 bases removed from V and 14 bases from J, the gap between germline ends came to 13 bases. Germline CDR1 is SGHDT and CDR2 is YYEEEE.

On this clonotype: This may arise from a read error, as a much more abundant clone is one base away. CDR3 in DNA: TGCAGCGCTCTCTTCAACCCCTGCGAAGGAGAGCAGTACTTC. Protein: CSALFNPCEGEQYF. The rearrangement uses TRBV29-1 and TRBJ2-7; D is undetermined. With 7 bases removed from V and 7 bases from J, the gap between germline ends came to 23 bases. The germline V gene has CDR1 SQVTM and CDR2 ANQGSEA. CDR3 length equals 14 residues.

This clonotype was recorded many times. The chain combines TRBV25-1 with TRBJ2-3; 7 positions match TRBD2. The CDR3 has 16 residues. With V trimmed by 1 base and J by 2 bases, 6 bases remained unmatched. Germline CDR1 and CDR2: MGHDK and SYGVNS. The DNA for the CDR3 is TGTGCCAGCAGTGAATCTAGCGGAGGTCCCACAGATACGCAGTATTTT. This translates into CASSESSGGPTDTQYF.

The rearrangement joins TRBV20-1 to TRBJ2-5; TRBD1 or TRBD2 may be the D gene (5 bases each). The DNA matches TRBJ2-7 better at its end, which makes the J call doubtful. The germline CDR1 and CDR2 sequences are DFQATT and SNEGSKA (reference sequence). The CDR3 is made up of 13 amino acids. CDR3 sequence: CSGTRDPTYEQYF. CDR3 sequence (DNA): TGCAGTGGCACCCGGGACCCCACCTACGAGCAGTACTTC.

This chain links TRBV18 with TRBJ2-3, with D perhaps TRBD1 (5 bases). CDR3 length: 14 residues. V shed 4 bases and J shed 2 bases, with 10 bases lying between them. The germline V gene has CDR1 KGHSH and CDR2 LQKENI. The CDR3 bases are TGTGCCAGCTCACGAACAGGATTCACAGATACGCAGTATTTT. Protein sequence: CASSRTGFTDTQYF.

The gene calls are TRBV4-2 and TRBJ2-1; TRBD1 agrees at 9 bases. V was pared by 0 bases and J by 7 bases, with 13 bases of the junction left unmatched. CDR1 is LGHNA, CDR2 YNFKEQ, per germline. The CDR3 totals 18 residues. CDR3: CASSQDKQGTGTWNEQFF. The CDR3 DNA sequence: TGTGCCAGCAGCCAAGACAAGCAGGGGACAGGGACGTGGAATGAGCAGTTCTTC.

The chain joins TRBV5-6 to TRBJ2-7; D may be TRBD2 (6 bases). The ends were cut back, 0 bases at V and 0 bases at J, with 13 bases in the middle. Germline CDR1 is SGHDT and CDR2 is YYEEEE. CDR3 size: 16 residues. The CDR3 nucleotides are TGTGCCAGCAGCTTGGGGCTAGCGATTGGCTCCTACGAGCAGTACTTC. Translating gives CASSLGLAIGSYEQYF.

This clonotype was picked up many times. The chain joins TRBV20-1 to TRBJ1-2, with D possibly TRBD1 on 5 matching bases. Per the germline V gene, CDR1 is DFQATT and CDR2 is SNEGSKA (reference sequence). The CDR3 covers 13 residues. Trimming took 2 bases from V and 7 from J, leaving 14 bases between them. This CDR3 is CSARSGPIPGYTF. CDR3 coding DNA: TGCAGTGCTAGATCAGGGCCAATTCCTGGCTACACCTTC.

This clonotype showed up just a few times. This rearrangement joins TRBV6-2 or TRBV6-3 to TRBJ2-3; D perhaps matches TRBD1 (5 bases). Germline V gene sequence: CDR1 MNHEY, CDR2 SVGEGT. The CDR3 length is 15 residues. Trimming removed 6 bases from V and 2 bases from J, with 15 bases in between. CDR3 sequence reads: CASSFTGIHTDTQYF. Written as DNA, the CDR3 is TGTGCCAGCAGCTTCACAGGAATTCACACAGATACGCAGTATTTT.